This T cell receptor beta chain is from a study of blood T cell repertoires in COVID-19. Across the whole study: T cells, B-cell-depleted T cells, or PBMCs provided the cDNA or gDNA that served as material.

Methods used by the authors: Cell counts per sample came from amplifying reference gene primers. Profiling relied on immunoSEQ multiplex PCR, and the TCRdb table lists in-frame clones only, not all of them. V, J and clone size are taken as reported in that table, and D and trimming were inferred from the DNA itself. The profile covers 130,000 to 150,000 clones, with around nine tenths appearing a single time and 2% to 2.5% taken by the ten largest. This TCR was sampled from a human donor in a cohort sampled during active COVID-19. The specimen sequenced was peripheral blood.

CDR3 amino acids: CAISESRDQPQHF. As DNA, the CDR3 is TGTGCCATCAGTGAGTCTAGAGATCAGCCCCAGCATTTT. The chain employs TRBV10-3 and TRBJ1-5; no clear D gene. Germline V gene sequence: CDR1 ENHRY, CDR2 SYGVKD. The CDR3 is 13 residues long. V lost 0 bases to trimming and J lost 5 bases, with 5 bases between them.